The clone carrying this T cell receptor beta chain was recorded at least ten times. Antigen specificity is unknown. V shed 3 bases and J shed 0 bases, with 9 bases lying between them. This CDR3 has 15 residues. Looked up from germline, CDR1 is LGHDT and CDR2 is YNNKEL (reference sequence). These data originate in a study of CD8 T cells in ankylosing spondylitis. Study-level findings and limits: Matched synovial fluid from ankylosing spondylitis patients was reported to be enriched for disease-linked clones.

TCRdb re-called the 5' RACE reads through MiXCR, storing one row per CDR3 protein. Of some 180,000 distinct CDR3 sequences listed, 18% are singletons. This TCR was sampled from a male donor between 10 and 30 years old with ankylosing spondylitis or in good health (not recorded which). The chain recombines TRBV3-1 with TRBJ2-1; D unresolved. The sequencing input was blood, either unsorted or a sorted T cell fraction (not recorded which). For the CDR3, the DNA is TGTGCCAGCAGCCAGCGCACAAGCTCCTACAATGAGCAGTTCTTC. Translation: CASSQRTSSYNEQFF.